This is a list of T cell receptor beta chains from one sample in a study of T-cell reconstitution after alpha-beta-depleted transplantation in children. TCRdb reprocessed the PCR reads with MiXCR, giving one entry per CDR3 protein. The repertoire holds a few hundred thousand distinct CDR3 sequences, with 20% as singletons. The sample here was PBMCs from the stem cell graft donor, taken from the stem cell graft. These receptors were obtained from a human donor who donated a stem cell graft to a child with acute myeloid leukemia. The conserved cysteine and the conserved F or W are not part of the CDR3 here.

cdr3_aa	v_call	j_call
SALSGRGEVEQF	TRBV20-1	TRBJ2-1
ASSELGLQNNEQF	TRBV2	TRBJ2-1
ASSYLGQGQETQY	TRBV5-1	TRBJ2-5
SVVTFGLGKNIQY	TRBV29-1	TRBJ2-4
SAVTRGGDEQF	TRBV20-1	TRBJ2-1
ASRGENYEQY	TRBV6-5	TRBJ2-7
AITPGTGSSYEQY	TRBV10-3	TRBJ2-7
ASSAGETQY	TRBV28	TRBJ2-5
ASSPTRDQWDEQF	TRBV12-3/TRBV12-4	TRBJ2-1
SAETLGQGTDTQY	TRBV20-1	TRBJ2-3
ASSLEACDYEQY	TRBV5-1	TRBJ2-7
ASSFRGQGVGQETQY	TRBV12-3/TRBV12-4	TRBJ2-5
SARDNLAAHNEQF	TRBV20-1	TRBJ2-1
ASSQAIVGAEGSYNSPLH	TRBV4-3	TRBJ1-6
SVMDRSMNTEAF	TRBV29-1	TRBJ1-1
ASSSSRGQGNYEQY	TRBV12-3/TRBV12-4	TRBJ2-7
ASRQTGDQPQH	TRBV28	TRBJ1-5
ASSLQTGYEQY	TRBV12-3/TRBV12-4	TRBJ2-7
ASSQGLYRGSPNTEAF	TRBV4-3	TRBJ1-1
ASSLSAGGPFPNQPQH	TRBV28	TRBJ1-5
SARVSGRDTGELF	TRBV20-1	TRBJ2-2
ASSLAPGQSYEQY	TRBV5-1	TRBJ2-7
SAPVVSSGNTIY	TRBV20-1	TRBJ1-3
SAQPGTGEHQPQH	TRBV20-1	TRBJ1-5
ASRSFGQNNEQF	TRBV28	TRBJ2-1
ASSVGLAGVSGEQY	TRBV9	TRBJ2-7
ASSESARAEAF	TRBV2	TRBJ1-1
AIRDWDRGKNTEAF	TRBV10-3	TRBJ1-1
ASSPAGRNTDTQY	TRBV5-6	TRBJ2-3
ASSRPGESYEQY	TRBV27	TRBJ2-7
ASSQDMGTGETQY	TRBV4-2	TRBJ2-5
ASSLEATSGPSSYNEQF	TRBV12-3/TRBV12-4	TRBJ2-1
SVEGFLEFQETQY	TRBV29-1	TRBJ2-5
ASSQGQGAYDTQY	TRBV12-3/TRBV12-4	TRBJ2-3
ASSPTSGETQY	TRBV5-5	TRBJ2-5
ATSPHFGEAGHTGELF	TRBV15	TRBJ2-2
SAQDRGTYNEQF	TRBV29-1	TRBJ2-1
SAPPGGQNTEAF	TRBV20-1	TRBJ1-1
ASSYGQGLYNEQF	TRBV6-2/TRBV6-3	TRBJ2-1
ASSLRAGNYNEQF	TRBV7-2	TRBJ2-1
SARDRETPVSYEQY	TRBV20-1	TRBJ2-7
ATSRDLGGLGAYNEQF	TRBV15	TRBJ2-1
ASSLDKASYEQY	TRBV5-1	TRBJ2-7
ASSLTPLTGTYTEAF	TRBV12-3/TRBV12-4	TRBJ1-1
ASSPGRRDSYNEQF	TRBV12-3/TRBV12-4	TRBJ2-1
ASSFSSLGTYEQY	TRBV28	TRBJ2-7